This record concerns one T cell receptor beta chain sequence. This entry belongs to a study of circulating and synovial CD4+ cells in juvenile arthritis. TCRdb keeps only in-frame clones here, not all; method: immunoSEQ multiplex PCR. The data show roughly 33,000 clones, with roughly 96% seen just once and around 0.17% held by the top ten. The sequence derives from a human donor with juvenile idiopathic arthritis. Material for sequencing was CD4+ T cells from blood.

CDR3 amino acids: CASRAGDSSPLHF. The DNA of the CDR3 is TGTGCCAGCAGGGCAGGGGACAGTTCACCCCTCCACTTT. This chain joins TRBV9 and TRBJ1-6, with 7 nucleotides matching TRBD1. This CDR3 is 13 amino acids long. Losses at the gene ends were 5 bases for V and 9 bases for J; bases not matched to a gene: 5. Germline CDR1 and CDR2: SGDLS and YYNGEE.